The present T cell receptor (beta chain) was sequenced within a study of T-cell reconstitution after alpha-beta-depleted transplantation in children. Study results and caveats: Certain patients had high TCRbeta diversity at day 60, and it came from recipient T cells and thymic progenitors that survived. The study reportedly traced alpha-beta T cells about two months after transplant to several hundred expanded graft clones. Among T cells one year after transplant, newly produced cells accounted for most counts and diversity.

The TCRbeta library was prepared with unique molecular identifiers. TCRdb reprocessed the PCR reads via MiXCR and lists one record per CDR3 protein. There are about 150,000 distinct CDR3 sequences in the sample; 7.5% to 9% occur only once, and 15% to 20% lies in the top ten. This clonotype was seen a handful of times. Its antigen remains unidentified. Deletions cut 6 bases from V and 1 base from J, with 15 bases between. This CDR3 region has 15 residues. Sequences were derived from PBMCs, mostly from graft donor cells, sampled 180 days after TCRalphabeta/CD19-depleted stem cell transplant. This TCR was recovered from a female patient between 2 and 10 years old who had a stem cell transplant for congenital amegakaryocytic thrombocytopenia, so the T cells may come from the graft donor. The rearrangement joins TRBV12-3 or TRBV12-4 to TRBJ1-1; D remains ambiguous. CDR3 nucleotide sequence: TGTGCCAGCAGGTCACCCAGACCTCGGAACACTGAAGCTTTCTTT. Amino acids: CASRSPRPRNTEAFF.